The 18 T cell receptor beta chains below come from one sample, sequenced in a study of blood T cell repertoires in COVID-19. Sequencing used immunoSEQ multiplex PCR; TCRdb keeps in-frame clones, though not all of them. The table has roughly 200,000 clones, about 77% seen once. What was sequenced was peripheral blood. The receptor set was obtained from an elderly woman with active or convalescent COVID-19.

V and J are TRBV5-4 and TRBJ1-1; 7 bases are a match to TRBD1. The CDR3 is 16 amino acids. The V gene's germline CDR1 is SGHNT and CDR2 YYREEE (reference sequence). V shed 3 bases and J 0 bases; nucleotides not matched to a gene: 8. CDR3 DNA sequence: TGTGCCAGCAGCTCCGGGACAGTCCAATTGAACACTGAAGCTTTCTTT. Translating it yields CASSSGTVQLNTEAFF.

This rearrangement joins TRBV19 to TRBJ1-1; D remains ambiguous. CDR1 is LNHDA, CDR2 SQIVND, per germline (reference sequence). The CDR3 extends over 11 amino acids. V was shortened by 8 bases and J by 6 bases, with 10 bases between the two germline ends. CDR3 DNA: TGTGCCAGTTGCGGCAGCTCTGAAGCTTTCTTT. This translates into CASCGSSEAFF.

The J gene is TRBJ1-5, the V gene TRBV18; D may be TRBD1 (6 bases). The CDR3 loop spans 15 amino acids. The germline V gene has CDR1 KGHSH and CDR2 LQKENI. Trimming removed 5 bases at V and 6 bases at J, with 17 bases between. In DNA, the CDR3 is TGTGCCAGCTCAACCTCGACAGGAGGTGGTCAGCCCCAGCATTTT. It is translated as CASSTSTGGGQPQHF.

This clone was seen once. The rearrangement uses TRBV6-5 and TRBJ1-1; a weak D match, TRBD1 (6 bases). Trimming cost V 2 bases and J 5 bases, with 12 bases left between them. Germline CDR1 reads MNHEY; CDR2 reads SVGAGI. The CDR3 has 14 amino acids. Written as DNA, the CDR3 is TGTGCCAGCAGTTACCTTCAGGGGTTGACTGAAGCTTTCTTT. Translation: CASSYLQGLTEAFF.

This rearrangement joins TRBV5-1 to TRBJ2-2, with 9 bases identical to TRBD1. Germline V gene lookup returns CDR1 SGHRS and CDR2 YFSETQ. The CDR3 has 15 residues. V lost 6 bases, J lost 4 bases, and 7 bases stayed unmatched. The CDR3 coding sequence is TGCGCCAGCACCCGGGACAGGGTTGGCACCGGGGAGCTGTTTTTT. Its translation is CASTRDRVGTGELFF.

The count of this clone is one. The chain links TRBV28 to TRBJ2-3; D is ambiguous. Germline V gives CDR1 MDHEN, CDR2 SYDVKM. This CDR3 contains 16 residues. V lost 3 bases to trimming and J lost 2 bases, with 15 bases between them. Here the CDR3 reads CASSFADTTSTDTQYF. CDR3 bases: TGTGCCAGCAGTTTTGCCGACACCACCTCCACAGATACGCAGTATTTT.

V gene TRBV6-5 combines with J gene TRBJ1-3, with 7 bases aligning to TRBD1. This CDR3 contains 14 residues. Germline CDR1 MNHEY, CDR2 SVGAGI. Trimming removed 8 bases from V and 4 bases from J; junction bases left unmatched: 8. The CDR3 spells CASVSDRAGNTIYF. The CDR3 DNA reads as TGTGCCAGCGTTTCCGACAGGGCGGGAAACACCATATATTTT.

The J gene is TRBJ1-4, the V gene TRBV4-3, with D unclear. Trimming took off 2 bases at V and 4 bases at J, with 11 bases between the two ends. The CDR3 sequence is 15 residues long. Germline CDR1 reads LGHNA; CDR2 reads YSLEER. The CDR3 nucleotides read TGCGCCAGCAGCCAAAGTGGAGGGATTAATGAAAAACTGTTTTTT. Its protein is CASSQSGGINEKLFF.

The genes are TRBV6-6 and TRBJ1-1, with 11 bases aligning to TRBD1. Germline loops: CDR1 MNHNY, CDR2 SVGAGI (reference sequence). The CDR3 extends over 15 amino acids. Losses at the gene ends were 0 bases for V and 8 bases for J; bases not matched to a gene: 5. The CDR3 spells CASSYSGTGGAEAFF. In DNA form, the CDR3 reads TGTGCCAGCAGTTACTCCGGGACAGGGGGGGCCGAAGCTTTCTTT.

This sequence joins TRBV3-1 (or the pseudogene TRBV3-2) and TRBJ2-6, with D possibly TRBD1 on 6 matching bases. The CDR3 has 18 amino acids. Germline CDR1 is LGHDT and CDR2 is YNNKEL (reference sequence). V lost 1 base and J lost 3, with 16 bases in between. CDR3 nucleotides: TGTGCCAGCAGCCAAGGGCTCCTAGGGGGTGGTGGGGCCAACGTCCTGACTTTC. This encodes CASSQGLLGGGGANVLTF.

The chain carries TRBV3-1 (or the pseudogene TRBV3-2) and TRBJ2-5; 9 nucleotides line up with TRBD2. Germline CDR1 and CDR2: LGHDT and YNNKEL (reference sequence). The junction had 8 bases not matched to a gene; V was cut back by 0 bases and J by 3 bases. CDR3 size: 17 residues. The CDR3 coding sequence is TGTGCCAGCAGCCAAGAGCGCCTAGCGGGGTTGAAAGAGACCCAGTACTTC. Protein: CASSQERLAGLKETQYF.

The rearrangement links TRBV3-1 (or the pseudogene TRBV3-2) to TRBJ2-3, with 14 bases matching TRBD2. The V segment lost 6 bases and the J segment 10 bases; nucleotides outside the gene matches: 12. The CDR3 is 16 amino acids. Per the germline V gene, CDR1 is LGHDT and CDR2 is YNNKEL (reference sequence). CDR3: CASRPGLAGAGGAQYF. In nucleotides, the CDR3 is TGTGCCAGCAGACCGGGACTAGCGGGGGCCGGAGGGGCGCAGTATTTT.

The V gene is TRBV6-5, the J gene TRBJ2-3; 10 bases match TRBD1. Unmatched junction bases numbered 4, after V lost 7 bases and J lost 6 bases. The CDR3 length is 13 residues. Germline CDR1 MNHEY, CDR2 SVGAGI. The DNA of the CDR3 is TGTGCCAGCAAGGGACAGGGGTCGGATACGCAGTATTTT. This gives the protein CASKGQGSDTQYF.

The chain is built from TRBV6-1 and TRBJ2-5; D is possibly TRBD1 (6 bases). CDR3 size: 17 residues. Trimming took 1 base from V and 2 from J, leaving 17 bases between them. Germline V CDR1 and CDR2: MNHNS, SASEGT. CDR3: CASSEVRGDRRQETQYF. The DNA of the CDR3 is TGTGCCAGCAGTGAAGTCAGGGGAGACAGGCGACAAGAGACCCAGTACTTC.

This clone came up once. The chain couples TRBV4-2 to TRBJ1-2; TRBD1 matches 7 bases. V lost 3 bases to trimming and J lost 6 bases; unmatched junction nucleotides: 4. The length of the CDR3 is 13 residues. The germline V gene encodes CDR1 LGHNA and CDR2 YNFKEQ. CDR3 nucleotides: TGTGCCAGCAGCCAGTACCAGGGGGATGGCTACACCTTC. It yields the protein CASSQYQGDGYTF.

The chain links TRBV6-2 or TRBV6-3 to TRBJ2-7; D unresolved. V gave up 4 bases and J gave up 3 bases, with 7 bases separating them. CDR1 MNHEY and CDR2 SVGEGT come from the germline V gene. The CDR3 consists of 12 residues. The CDR3 here is CASSLINYEQYF. CDR3 bases: TGTGCCAGCAGTTTAATAAACTACGAGCAGTACTTC.

This clone was picked up many times. The gene calls are TRBV18 and TRBJ2-2; 9 nucleotides match TRBD1. Germline V lookup: CDR1 KGHSH, CDR2 LQKENI. The V segment lost 2 bases and the J segment 1 base; nucleotides outside the gene matches: 2. CDR3 length equals 16 residues. This chain's CDR3 is CASSPWGQGNTGELFF. For the CDR3, the DNA is TGTGCCAGCTCACCATGGGGACAGGGGAACACCGGGGAGCTGTTTTTT.

The chain carries TRBV18 and TRBJ2-7, with D maybe TRBD1 (5 bases). V was trimmed by 3 bases and J by 2 bases, leaving 11 bases between them. The CDR3 is 14 residues long. CDR1 is KGHSH and CDR2 is LQKENI in the germline V gene. CDR3 amino acids: CASSPVTATYEQYF. The CDR3, as DNA: TGTGCCAGCTCACCCGTGACAGCTACCTACGAGCAGTACTTC.